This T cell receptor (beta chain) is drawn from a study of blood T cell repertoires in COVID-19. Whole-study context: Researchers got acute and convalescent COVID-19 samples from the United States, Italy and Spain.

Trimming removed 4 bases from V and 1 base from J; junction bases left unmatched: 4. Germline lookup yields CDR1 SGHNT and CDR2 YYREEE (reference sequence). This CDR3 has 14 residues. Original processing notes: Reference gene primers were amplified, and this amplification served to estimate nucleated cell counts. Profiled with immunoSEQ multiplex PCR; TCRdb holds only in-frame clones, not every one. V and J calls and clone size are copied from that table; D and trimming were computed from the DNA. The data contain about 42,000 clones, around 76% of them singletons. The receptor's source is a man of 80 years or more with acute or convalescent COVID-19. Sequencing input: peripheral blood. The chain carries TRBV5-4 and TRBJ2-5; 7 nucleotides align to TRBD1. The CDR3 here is CASSQGGVQETQYF. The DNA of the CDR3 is TGTGCCAGCAGCCAAGGGGGCGTCCAAGAGACCCAGTACTTC.